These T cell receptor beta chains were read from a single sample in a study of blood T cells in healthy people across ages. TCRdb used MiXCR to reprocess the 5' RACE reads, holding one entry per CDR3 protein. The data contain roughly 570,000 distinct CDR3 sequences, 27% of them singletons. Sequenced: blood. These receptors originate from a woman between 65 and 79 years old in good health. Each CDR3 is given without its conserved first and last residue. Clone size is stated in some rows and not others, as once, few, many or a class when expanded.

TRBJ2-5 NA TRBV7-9 ASSSWTGSETQY
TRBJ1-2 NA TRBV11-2 ASSPSIGRQGGGYT
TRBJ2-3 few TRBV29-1 SAARRDSTQTQY
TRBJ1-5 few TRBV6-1 ASTELGGGSNQPQH
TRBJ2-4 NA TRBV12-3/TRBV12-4 ASSLMSRDIQY
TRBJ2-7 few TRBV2 ASKNRGIANYEQY
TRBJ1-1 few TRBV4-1 ASSVDGSNTEAF
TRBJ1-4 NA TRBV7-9 ASSLQENEKLF
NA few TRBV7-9 ASSLAWGGTSYNEQF
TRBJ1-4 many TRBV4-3 ASSQSGTGGEKLF
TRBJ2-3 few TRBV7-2 ASSLLAGLSTDTQY
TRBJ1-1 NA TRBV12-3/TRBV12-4 ASTTGRTEAF
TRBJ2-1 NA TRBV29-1 SANRGSGWVNEQF
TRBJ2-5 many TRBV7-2 ASSPDRGRETQY
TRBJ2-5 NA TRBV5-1 ASSLDATETQY
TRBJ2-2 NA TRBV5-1 ASSTAGPTGELF
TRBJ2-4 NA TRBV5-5 ASSGAPGNAKNIQY
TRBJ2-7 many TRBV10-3 AIRTDTYEQY
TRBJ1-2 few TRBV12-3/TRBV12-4 ASSPSTVANGYT
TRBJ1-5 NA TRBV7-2 ASSLDWGGNQPQH
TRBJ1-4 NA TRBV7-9 ASSAGTGREKLF
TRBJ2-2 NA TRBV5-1 ASSSQGHTGELF
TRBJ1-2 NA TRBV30 AWVDRANYGYT
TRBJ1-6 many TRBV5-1 ASSGTTGSNSPLH
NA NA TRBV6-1 ATRLAGDYEQY
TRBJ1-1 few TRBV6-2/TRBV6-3 ASTRGGVTYTEAF
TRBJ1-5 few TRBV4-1 ASSQDGWQPQH
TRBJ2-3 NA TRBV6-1 TSRPALAGGPTDTQY
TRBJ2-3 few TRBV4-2 ASSQRTTDTQY
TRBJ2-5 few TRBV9 ASSVASTGGTETQY
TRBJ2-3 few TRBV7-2 ASSLLPSLTDTQY
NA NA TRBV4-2 ASSQERRASGKDQETQY
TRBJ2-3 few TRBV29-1 SVEEGISTDTQY
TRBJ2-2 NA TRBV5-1 ASSPGPSNTGELF
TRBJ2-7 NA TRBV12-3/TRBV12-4 ASSFGAYEQY
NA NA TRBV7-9 ASNRQSSYEQY
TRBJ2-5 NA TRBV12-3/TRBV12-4 ASSSGGGQTQY
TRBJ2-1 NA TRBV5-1 ASSLGTSGGLNEQF
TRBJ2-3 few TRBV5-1 ASSSGQGRNTQY